This T cell receptor (beta chain) emerged from a study of beta chain features in type 1 diabetes. As for the study in general: Examination spanned 100 million to 130 million sorted cells from all samples.

As every portion of the isolated RNA was reverse transcribed, the sequencing read expressed TCRB transcripts. The assay was immunoSEQ multiplex PCR, and TCRdb's table has in-frame clones only and misses some. This sample yields 250,000 to 300,000 clones, of which around 7.8% are seen a single time; more than 1% belongs to the top ten. Note on this clone: Its antigen remains unidentified.

Sorted cells reached over 95% purity in every population. Study-wide results and caveats: There were fewer insertions and more deletions at the VDJ junctions of type 1 diabetes patients.

The sequence derives from a woman between 18 and 30 years old in good health. Material: central memory CD4+ T cells from blood.

CDR3: CASSFATSPGTQYF. CDR3 DNA sequence: TGTGCCAGCAGCTTCGCGACTAGCCCGGGGACCCAGTACTTC. The genes are TRBV7-2 and TRBJ2-5; 7 bases are shared with TRBD2. Germline CDR1 and CDR2: SGHTA and FQGNSA. Germline trimming cut 3 bases from V and 7 bases from J; bases unmatched to any gene: 8. CDR3 length: 14 amino acids.